These 27 T cell receptor beta chains originate from one sample sequenced in a study of blood T cell repertoires in COVID-19. The method was immunoSEQ multiplex PCR; TCRdb's version includes in-frame clones alone and lacks a portion of them. This sample has under 300,000 clones, with roughly 88% found just once. Sequences were obtained from PBMCs or T cells enriched from blood (not recorded which). The source of these receptors is a woman in her 40s with acute COVID-19.

The gene calls are TRBV7-9 and TRBJ1-4, with 8 nucleotides matching TRBD1. Germline V gene sequence: CDR1 SEHNR, CDR2 FQNEAQ (reference sequence). CDR3 length: 15 residues. The trim removed 5 bases at V and 6 bases at J, leaving 8 bases unmatched. This CDR3 is CASSRGQTGDEKLFF. CDR3 nucleotide sequence: TGTGCCAGCAGCAGAGGTCAGACAGGGGATGAAAAACTGTTTTTT.

The chain uses TRBV7-2 and TRBJ1-1, with 10 bases matching TRBD1. The CDR3 extends over 15 amino acids. Germline V gene data show CDR1 as SGHTA and CDR2 as FQGNSA. V shed 0 bases, J shed 3 bases, and the junction held 1 base outside the gene matches. The CDR3 here is CASSLAGQGYTEAFF. Here the CDR3 DNA reads TGTGCCAGCAGCTTAGCGGGACAGGGGTACACTGAAGCTTTCTTT.

The rearrangement joins TRBV5-1 to TRBJ1-4; the D is unclear. Trimming stripped 5 bases from V and 3 bases from J, with 8 bases between. The CDR3 totals 13 residues. Germline CDR1 reads SGHRS; CDR2 reads YFSETQ. The CDR3 sequence is CASSRGANEKLFF. CDR3 sequence (DNA): TGCGCCAGCAGTCGCGGGGCTAATGAAAAACTGTTTTTT.

The CDR3: CASSSTDSYNSPLHF. CDR3 sequence (DNA): TGTGCCAGCAGCTCTACAGATTCCTATAATTCACCCCTCCACTTT. V is TRBV7-9 and J is TRBJ1-6; D uncertain. Trimming pared 4 bases from V and 1 base from J, leaving 8 bases between. Germline-derived CDR1 and CDR2 are SEHNR and FQNEAQ (reference sequence). CDR3 length: 15 amino acids.

The chain uses TRBV10-2 and TRBJ2-5, with 10 bases lining up with TRBD2. Germline loops: CDR1 WSHSY, CDR2 SAAADI. V shed 8 bases and J 1 base; nucleotides not matched to a gene: 7. CDR3 length equals 15 residues. CDR3 in DNA: TGCGCCAGCTGGGGAAGGACTAGCGGCCAAGAGACCCAGTACTTC. Encoded protein: CASWGRTSGQETQYF.

V is TRBV5-1 and J is TRBJ1-2, with D perhaps TRBD1 (6 bases). Germline V CDR1 and CDR2: SGHRS, YFSETQ. The CDR3 is 14 residues long. V lost 0 bases to trimming and J lost 4 bases, with 10 bases between them. As DNA, the CDR3 is TGCGCCAGCAGCTTGGCCGCAGGGGCCTATGGCTACACCTTC. Translating gives CASSLAAGAYGYTF.

The chain links TRBV18 to TRBJ2-1; 8 bases agree with TRBD1. V gave up 0 bases and J gave up 6 bases; unmatched junction bases: 4. The CDR3 spans 15 residues. Per the germline V gene, CDR1 is KGHSH and CDR2 is LQKENI. CDR3 DNA sequence: TGTGCCAGCTCACCACCGGGACAGGCTGCCAATGAGCAGTTCTTC. Its translation: CASSPPGQAANEQFF.

The V call is TRBV5-1, the J call TRBJ2-3; TRBD1 might be the D (5 bases). This CDR3 has 14 residues. With 0 bases removed from V and 2 bases from J, the gap between germline ends came to 7 bases. Germline lookup yields CDR1 SGHRS and CDR2 YFSETQ. The CDR3 nucleotides read TGCGCCAGCAGCTTGGAGGGGAACACAGATACGCAGTATTTT. Residues: CASSLEGNTDTQYF.

This clone was recorded a few times. The V gene is TRBV6-5, the J gene TRBJ1-5; D is possibly TRBD1 (6 bases). Trimming stripped 5 bases from V and 8 bases from J, with 16 bases between. Germline CDR1 and CDR2: MNHEY and SVGAGI. CDR3 length equals 14 residues. The CDR3 region is CASSTGRGVEPQHF. The CDR3 bases are TGTGCCAGCAGTACAGGGCGAGGAGTCGAGCCCCAGCATTTT.

V is TRBV6-5 and J is TRBJ1-6; D is undetermined. V lost 4 bases and J 7 bases, leaving 17 bases between the germline ends. The CDR3 covers 16 residues. CDR1 is MNHEY, CDR2 SVGAGI, per germline. Written as DNA, the CDR3 is TGTGCCAGCAGTTTAAGTCCACTGGGCAGGAATTCACCCCTCCACTTT. Translated: CASSLSPLGRNSPLHF.

The chain uses TRBV5-1 and TRBJ1-3, with a weak D call TRBD1 (5 bases). CDR1 SGHRS and CDR2 YFSETQ come from the germline V gene. This CDR3 spans 15 amino acids. Trimming shortened V by 2 bases and J by 0 bases, and 9 bases separated the two germline ends. CDR3 residues: CASSLRGNSGNTIYF. The CDR3 DNA reads as TGCGCCAGCAGCTTAAGGGGCAACTCTGGAAACACCATATATTTT.

The rearrangement links TRBV7-8 to TRBJ1-4, with a weak D call TRBD1 (6 bases). V was cut by 5 bases and J by 7 bases, with 14 bases left in between. This CDR3 is 14 amino acids long. Germline V gives CDR1 SGHVS, CDR2 FQNEAQ. CDR3 protein: CASSRGQGSEKLFF. As DNA, the CDR3 is TGTGCCAGCAGCCGAGGGCAGGGGAGTGAAAAACTGTTTTTT.

The chain employs TRBV7-9 and TRBJ1-6; TRBD1 agrees at 8 bases. V dropped 2 bases and J dropped 0; count of bases not matched to a gene: 6. The germline gives CDR1 SEHNR, CDR2 FQNEAQ (reference sequence). The CDR3 is made up of 18 amino acids. The DNA of the CDR3 is TGTGCCAGCAGCTTACGACAGGGGCTAAGCTCCTATAATTCACCCCTCCACTTT. Translating it yields CASSLRQGLSSYNSPLHF.

V usage is TRBV6-4 and J usage is TRBJ1-4; TRBD1 agrees at 9 bases. The J segment lost 6 bases and the V segment lost 6 bases, leaving 8 bases of the junction unmatched. The CDR3 sequence is 15 residues long. From germline, CDR1 is MRHNA and CDR2 SNTAGT. The CDR3 is CASREGQGKYEKLFF. The CDR3 bases are TGTGCCAGCAGAGAAGGACAGGGGAAGTATGAAAAACTGTTTTTT.

The chain uses TRBV7-2 and TRBJ2-3; TRBD1 matches at 7 bases. Germline CDR1 is SGHTA and CDR2 is FQGNSA. CDR3 length: 15 amino acids. The V and J ends lost 6 bases and 6 bases, in that order; junction bases with no gene match: 12. The CDR3 coding sequence is TGTGCCAGCAGTCACAGGGGACGGGGCCAGGATACGCAGTATTTT. Translating it yields CASSHRGRGQDTQYF.

The chain employs TRBV19 and TRBJ1-3; unclear D gene. Trimming stripped 9 bases from V and 2 bases from J, with 14 bases between. The CDR3 extends over 14 amino acids. Germline values: CDR1 LNHDA, CDR2 SQIVND (reference sequence). CDR3 coding DNA: TGTGCCAGCGGGTCTGACCGAACTGGAAACACCATATATTTT. This translates into CASGSDRTGNTIYF.

The chain combines TRBV5-1 with TRBJ2-3; TRBD1 agrees at 8 bases. The ends lost 5 bases at V and 3 bases at J; junction bases unmatched: 5. Germline loops: CDR1 SGHRS, CDR2 YFSETQ. The CDR3 extends over 14 amino acids. In DNA form, the CDR3 reads TGCGCCAGCAGAGCTACAGGGGGGACAGATACGCAGTATTTT. Protein product: CASRATGGTDTQYF.

The gene calls are TRBV12-3 or TRBV12-4 and TRBJ1-5, with D possibly matching TRBD1 (6 bases). The CDR3 is made up of 13 amino acids. V was shortened by 3 bases and J by 9 bases, with 12 bases between the two germline ends. CDR3 in DNA: TGTGCCAGCAGTTTGGCAGGGGTAGGGCCCCAGCATTTT. Its protein is CASSLAGVGPQHF.

In this sample, this clone turned up once. This chain joins TRBV29-1 and TRBJ2-3; 8 bases map to TRBD1. Germline assignment: CDR1 SQVTM and CDR2 ANQGSEA. The CDR3 totals 15 residues. Losses at the gene ends were 1 base for V and 0 bases for J; bases not matched to a gene: 3. In nucleotides, the CDR3 is TGCAGCGTTGAAGGTGGGGACAGGAGCACAGATACGCAGTATTTT. Residues: CSVEGGDRSTDTQYF.

V and J are TRBV11-2 and TRBJ2-3; 8 bases line up with TRBD2. The V gene end was trimmed by 6 bases and the J gene end by 0 bases; junction bases not matched to a gene: 5. Germline V gene data show CDR1 as SGHAT and CDR2 as FQNNGV. CDR3 length equals 15 residues. CDR3 DNA sequence: TGTGCCAGCAGTCTTAGCGGGGCTAGCACAGATACGCAGTATTTT. This encodes CASSLSGASTDTQYF. Complete variable domain (other parts from reference TRBV11-2 and TRBJ2-3): EAGVAQSPRYKIIEKRQSVAFWCNPISGHATLYWYQQILGQGPKLLIQFQNNGVVDDSQLPKDRFSAERLKGVDSTLKIQPAKLEDSAVYLCASSLSGASTDTQYFGPGTRLTVL.

CDR3 protein: CATSRDDGLYGYTF. The CDR3 coding sequence is TGTGCCACCAGCAGAGACGACGGACTCTATGGCTACACCTTC. V gene TRBV15 combines with J gene TRBJ1-2; D unclear. Germline V gives CDR1 LNHNV, CDR2 YYDKDF (reference sequence). The ends were cut back, 0 bases at V and 4 bases at J, with 9 bases in the middle. The CDR3 has 14 amino acids.

This clone is a singleton in its sample. The genes are TRBV7-9 and TRBJ1-5; D is uncertain. This CDR3 comprises 14 residues. Germline V gene data show CDR1 as SEHNR and CDR2 as FQNEAQ (reference sequence). V dropped 2 bases and J dropped 10 bases, with 15 bases sitting between them. CDR3 DNA: TGTGCCAGCAGCTTATCGGCAGCGCGAGAACCCCAGCATTTT. Encoded protein: CASSLSAAREPQHF. Variable domain in full (rest from reference TRBV7-9 and TRBJ1-5): DTGVSQNPRHKITKRGQNVTFRCDPISEHNRLYWYRQTLGQGPEFLTYFQNEAQLEKSRLLSDRFSAERPKGSFSTLEIQRTEQGDSAMYLCASSLSAAREPQHFGDGTRLSIL.

The chain combines TRBV29-1 with TRBJ2-4; 7 positions agree with TRBD1. Losses at the gene ends were 4 bases for V and 2 bases for J; bases not matched to a gene: 2. CDR3 length equals 13 residues. Germline V gives CDR1 SQVTM, CDR2 ANQGSEA. CDR3 in amino acids: CSVVDRSKNIQYF. CDR3 in DNA: TGCAGCGTTGTGGACAGGTCCAAAAACATTCAGTACTTC.

This chain links TRBV7-9 with TRBJ2-7, with D perhaps TRBD1 (6 bases). Deletions cut 4 bases from V and 2 bases from J, with 9 bases between. In germline, CDR1 is SEHNR, CDR2 FQNEAQ (reference sequence). The CDR3 runs to 13 residues. The CDR3: CASSSDRTYEQYF. CDR3 coding DNA: TGTGCCAGCAGCTCGGACAGAACCTACGAGCAGTACTTC.

The chain couples TRBV7-2 to TRBJ1-2; 10 nucleotides match TRBD1. V gave up 5 bases and J gave up 5 bases; unmatched junction bases: 5. In germline, CDR1 is SGHTA, CDR2 FQGNSA. There are 14 residues in the CDR3. CDR3 in amino acids: CASSLLGQGYGYTF. Written as DNA, the CDR3 is TGTGCCAGCAGCCTATTGGGACAGGGGTATGGCTACACCTTC.

The rearrangement joins TRBV7-2 to TRBJ1-2; D gene ambiguous. Per the germline V gene, CDR1 is SGHTA and CDR2 is FQGNSA. V was pared by 6 bases and J by 3 bases, with 11 bases between. CDR3 length: 13 residues. CDR3 in amino acids: CASSPGLYYGYTF. The CDR3 nucleotides read TGTGCCAGCAGTCCCGGACTTTACTATGGCTACACCTTC.

This sequence joins TRBV5-1 and TRBJ1-1; D not certain. This CDR3 region has 13 residues. V was cut by 2 bases and J by 1 base, with 6 bases left in between. Per the germline V gene, CDR1 is SGHRS and CDR2 is YFSETQ. The CDR3 DNA reads as TGCGCCAGCAGCTTTGGCGGGAACACTGAAGCTTTCTTT. This codes for CASSFGGNTEAFF.